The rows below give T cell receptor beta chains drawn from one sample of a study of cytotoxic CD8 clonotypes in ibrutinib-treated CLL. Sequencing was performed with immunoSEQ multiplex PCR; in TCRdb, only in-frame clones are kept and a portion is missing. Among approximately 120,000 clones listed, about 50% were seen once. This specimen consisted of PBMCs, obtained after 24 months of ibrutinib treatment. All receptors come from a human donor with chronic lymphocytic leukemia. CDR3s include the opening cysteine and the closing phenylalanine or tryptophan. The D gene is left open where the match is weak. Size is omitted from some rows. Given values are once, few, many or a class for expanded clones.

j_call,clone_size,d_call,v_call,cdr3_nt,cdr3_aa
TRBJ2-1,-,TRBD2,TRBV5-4,TGTGCCAGCAGCTCCCCCGGGACTAGCGGCCATGAGCAGTTCTTC,CASSSPGTSGHEQFF
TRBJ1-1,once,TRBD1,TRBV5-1,TGCGCCAGTAGAGGGACAGCGAACACTGAAGCTTTCTTT,CASRGTANTEAFF
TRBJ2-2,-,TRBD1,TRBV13,TGTGCCAGCAGCTTAGGCAGCGGACAGGGGAACACCGGGGAGCTGTTTTTT,CASSLGSGQGNTGELFF
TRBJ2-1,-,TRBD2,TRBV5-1,TGCGCCAGCAGCTCGGGACTAGGACATGAGCAGTTCTTC,CASSSGLGHEQFF
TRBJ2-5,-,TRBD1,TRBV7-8,TGTGCCAGCAGCTTCCACGGACAGGGGAAAGAGACCCAGTACTTC,CASSFHGQGKETQYF
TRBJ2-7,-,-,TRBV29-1,TGCAGCGCGTCCGGCCAGTTTATCCCCTACGAGCAGTACTTC,CSASGQFIPYEQYF
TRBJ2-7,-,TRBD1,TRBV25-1,TGTGCCAGCAGGGATAACAGGGGGCGAAAAGGTGAGCAGTACTTC,CASRDNRGRKGEQYF
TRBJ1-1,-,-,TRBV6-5,TGTGCCAGCAGTTACTCGAGGGTGAAGACTGAAGCTTTCTTT,CASSYSRVKTEAFF
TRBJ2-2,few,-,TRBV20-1,TGCAGTGCTAGAGATTTCGGGGAGCTGTTTTTT,CSARDFGELFF
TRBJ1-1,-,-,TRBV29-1,TGCAGCGTCCAACCCGCGGGGAATGGAAACACTGAAGCTTTCTTT,CSVQPAGNGNTEAFF
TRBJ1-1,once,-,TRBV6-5,TGTGCCAGCAGTAAGGGCCAACTGGCCACTGAAGCTTTCTTT,CASSKGQLATEAFF
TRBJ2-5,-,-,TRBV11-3,TGTGCCAGCAGCCCTTTTGGGCAGGGTGATGTAGAGACCCAGTACTTC,CASSPFGQGDVETQYF
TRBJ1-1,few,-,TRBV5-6,TGTGCCAGCAGCTTGTGGGGCAGCCCCCCTGAAGCTTTCTTT,CASSLWGSPPEAFF
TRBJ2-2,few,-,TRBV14,TGTGCCAGCAGCCAAGATGGAAGGAGCACCGGGGAGCTGTTTTTT,CASSQDGRSTGELFF
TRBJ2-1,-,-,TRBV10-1,TGCGCCAGCAGTGAGACGGGGGCCACTTGGGATGAGCAGTTCTTC,CASSETGATWDEQFF
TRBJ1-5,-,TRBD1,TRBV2,TGTGCCAGCGCCCGGGACAGGGGGCCTGGTCAGCCCCAGCATTTT,CASARDRGPGQPQHF
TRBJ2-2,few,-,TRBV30,TGTGCCTGGAGTTCCCCGGGACAGAACACCGGGGAGCTGTTTTTT,CAWSSPGQNTGELFF
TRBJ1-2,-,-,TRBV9,TGTGCCAGCAGCGTAGCTACGTCCCGGGGGCGTCATGGCTACACCTTC,CASSVATSRGRHGYTF
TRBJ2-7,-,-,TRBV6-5,TGTGCCAGCAGTTACCAGCCATCCTACGAGCAGTACTTC,CASSYQPSYEQYF
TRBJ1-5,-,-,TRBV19,TGTGCCAGTAGTTCGGTGGACCAGCCCCAGCATTTT,CASSSVDQPQHF
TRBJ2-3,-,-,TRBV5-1,TGCGCCAGCAGCGGGACCTCACACACAGATACGCAGTATTTT,CASSGTSHTDTQYF
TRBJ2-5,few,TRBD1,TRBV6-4,TGTGCCAGCAGTGACTCCTATGCAGGGGGTAGAGAGACCCAGTACTTC,CASSDSYAGGRETQYF
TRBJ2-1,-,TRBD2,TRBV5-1,TGCGCCAGCACCAGACTAGCGGGGGAAGGGGAGCAGTTCTTC,CASTRLAGEGEQFF
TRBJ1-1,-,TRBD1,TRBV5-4,TGTGCCAGCAGATCCGACAGGGGGCACACTGAAGCTTTCTTT,CASRSDRGHTEAFF
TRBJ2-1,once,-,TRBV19,TGTGCCAGTAGTTCAGGACAAGATCTGAATGAGCAGTTCTTC,CASSSGQDLNEQFF
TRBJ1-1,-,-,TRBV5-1,TGCGCCAGCAGCATCACAGGGAGCACTGAAGCTTTCTTT,CASSITGSTEAFF
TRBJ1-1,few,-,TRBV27,TGTGCCAGCAGTTTAACCGGGGATACTGAAGCTTTCTTT,CASSLTGDTEAFF
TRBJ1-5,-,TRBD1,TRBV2,TGTGCCAGCAATATGGGACAGGGAACGAGGCAGCCCCAGCATTTT,CASNMGQGTRQPQHF
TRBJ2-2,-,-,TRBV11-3,TGTGCCAGCAGCAATCTCCCAGGGACCGGGGAGCTGTTTTTT,CASSNLPGTGELFF
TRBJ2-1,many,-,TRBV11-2,TGTGCCAGCAGCTTAGGACGGATTGGTAATGAGCAGTTCTTC,CASSLGRIGNEQFF
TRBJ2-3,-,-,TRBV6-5,TGTGCCAGCAGTTACGGCCAGCCGCCACGCTCAGATACGCAGTATTTT,CASSYGQPPRSDTQYF
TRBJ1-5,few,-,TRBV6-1,TGTGCCAGCAGTGAAGGTTACGGGCAAAATCAGCCCCAGCATTTT,CASSEGYGQNQPQHF
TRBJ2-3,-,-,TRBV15,TGTGCCACAGCGCGCGGGGGCGGAGGAGATACGCAGTATTTT,CATARGGGGDTQYF
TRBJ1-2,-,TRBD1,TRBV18,TGTGCCAGCTCACCCTTACAGGGGGCCGATGGCTACACCTTC,CASSPLQGADGYTF
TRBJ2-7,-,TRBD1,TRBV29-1,TGCAGCGTTGATCTCTGGACAGGGGGGAGCTCCTACGAGCAGTACTTC,CSVDLWTGGSSYEQYF
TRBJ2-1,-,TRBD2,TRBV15,TGTGCCACCACGCGACTAGCGACATATGAGCAGTTCTTC,CATTRLATYEQFF
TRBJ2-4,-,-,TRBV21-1,TGTGCCAGCAGCAATATTTACGACCTAGCCAAAAACATTCAGTACTTC,CASSNIYDLAKNIQYF
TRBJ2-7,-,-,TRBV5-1,TGCGCCAGCAGCTTTGGACAAGACTACGAGCAGTACTTC,CASSFGQDYEQYF
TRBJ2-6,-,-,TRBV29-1,TGCAGCGCTGGGGCAGGGACCCGCTCTGGGGCCAACGTCCTGACTTTC,CSAGAGTRSGANVLTF
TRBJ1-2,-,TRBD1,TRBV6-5,TGTGCCAGCAGTTACCGACAGGGGTTCTATGGCTACACCTTC,CASSYRQGFYGYTF
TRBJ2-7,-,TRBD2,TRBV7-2,TGTGCCAGCAGCTCTAATAGCGGGGGGTACGAGCAGTACTTC,CASSSNSGGYEQYF
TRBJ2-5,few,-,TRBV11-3,TGTGCCAGCAGCCGGGGGGACAAAGAGACCCAGTACTTC,CASSRGDKETQYF